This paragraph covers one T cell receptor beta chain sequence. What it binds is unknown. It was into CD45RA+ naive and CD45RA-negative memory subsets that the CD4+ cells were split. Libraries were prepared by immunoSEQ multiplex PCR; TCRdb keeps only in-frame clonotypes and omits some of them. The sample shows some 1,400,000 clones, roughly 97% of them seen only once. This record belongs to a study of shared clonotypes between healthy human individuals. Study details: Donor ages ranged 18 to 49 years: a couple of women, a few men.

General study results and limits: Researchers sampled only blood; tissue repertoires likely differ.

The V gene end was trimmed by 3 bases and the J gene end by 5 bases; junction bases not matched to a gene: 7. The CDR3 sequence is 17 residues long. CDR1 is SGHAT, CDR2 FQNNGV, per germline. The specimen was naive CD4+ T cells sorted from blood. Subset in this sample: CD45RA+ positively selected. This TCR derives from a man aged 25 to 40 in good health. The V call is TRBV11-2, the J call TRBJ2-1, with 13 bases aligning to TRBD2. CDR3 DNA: TGTGCCAGCAGCTTGGGACTAGCGGGAAAGAGCCACAATGAGCAGTTCTTC. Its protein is CASSLGLAGKSHNEQFF.